This T cell receptor (beta chain) emerged from a study of TIL therapy for anti-PD-1-resistant metastatic lung cancer listed by TCRdb under 2021. For the wider study: Tumors were collected before any PD-1/PD-L1 blockade, after which patients were given nivolumab, and patients who progressed were given lymphodepletion, an infusion of expanded TIL and IL-2. A median age of approximately 50 years (range about 38-80) and a median tumor PD-L1 proportion score of 4.5% to 6.5% were recorded among enrolled patients. Most of the cohort had lung adenocarcinoma, including a handful of EGFR-mutant tumors and two ALK-rearranged tumors, and half of the patients were either current or former smokers. A median non-synonymous tumor mutation burden of approximately 1.4 mutations per megabase was determined across the cohort by whole-exome sequencing. Tumor and peripheral blood T cell receptor beta sequencing was used to track clonotypes across tumor, expanded TIL product and serial blood samples. Here is what the overall study found, with its caveats: The study protocol defined all tumor marker inferences as exploratory. Generalizability was limited because the cohort was highly selected, with more treatment-naive, never-smoker and oncogene-addicted patients included than is typical. Clonotypes from the infused TIL partially replaced the baseline peripheral repertoire and then declined over months, and persistence showed no apparent association with response.

The meaning of the sample's time point label: pre-treatment sample, taken before nivolumab and TIL therapy. Between late 2017 and 2020, a dual-center phase I trial enrolled adults who had stage 4 NSCLC. The samples were obtained from a phase I trial that was single-arm and open-label and tested tumor-infiltrating lymphocyte therapy combined with nivolumab in advanced non-small cell lung cancer. Mononuclear cells from blood collected in EDTA tubes were isolated on a Ficoll gradient and snap-frozen as pellets, and DNA was then extracted using a Qiagen mini-prep kit. TCR beta CDR3 regions were amplified from genomic DNA with the immunoSEQ v3 hsTCRB kit using bias-controlled multiplex PCR. An Illumina NextSeq 500 was used to sequence the TCR libraries, reaching roughly 2.2 million read pairs at survey level or roughly 5-6.5 million at deep level. The original pipeline was this. V, D and J genes were assigned, non-productive sequences were removed, and clonality was reported by immunoSEQ Analyzer software. Repertoires of infused TIL and blood were compared using productive Simpson clonality and the Morisita overlap index of productive TRB rearrangements. Absolute clonotype counts in blood were estimated by multiplying the lymphocyte count by the CD3+ fraction and by the productive frequency of the clone. TCRdb holds this immuneACCESS table with in-frame rearrangements only. Some clones are missing; in checked studies, unresolved V genes explain under half, and the rest has no known cause. V and J calls and clone size are given by that table; D and trimming were obtained from the DNA. The sample records about 36,000 clones, over 70% of which are singletons. The ten largest account for 4.5% to 6% of the sample.

As to this clone: Its antigen is still unknown. No quality values exist for individual bases; no much larger clone is one base distant.

The sequencing here drew on blood, taken at baseline. The sequence came from a person aged 25 to 80 with non-small cell lung cancer.

The bases are TGTGCCAGCAGTTACCGACTCAGGGGTACGAAGGGGACCCAGTACTTC. The resulting protein is CASSYRLRGTKGTQYF. The chain is made from TRBV6-5 and TRBJ2-5, with TRBD1 tentatively as D gene (6 bases match). The CDR3 holds 16 amino acids from the cysteine to the phenylalanine. The only DNA kept is the CDR3, 48 bases in frame from the first base. V drops 2 bases and J drops 7 bases, leaving 20 bases in between. CDR1 and CDR2, looked up from the germline V gene, are MNHEY and SVGAGI.